What follows are 6 T cell receptor beta chains derived from one specimen sequenced in a study of lymphopenia after photon versus proton radiotherapy. The method was immunoSEQ multiplex PCR; TCRdb's version includes in-frame clones alone and lacks a portion of them. The sample includes about 26,000 clones, around four fifths of them seen just once. Material: peripheral blood, obtained from a patient treated with photon-based radiotherapy. The receptors derive from a woman aged 45-65 years with pancreatic cancer.

J is TRBJ1-1 and V is TRBV6-1; unclear D gene. Trimming removed 4 bases from V and 6 bases from J, with 12 bases in between. This CDR3 spans 13 amino acids. Germline V CDR1 and CDR2: MNHNS, SASEGT. The CDR3 DNA sequence: TGTGCCAGCAGTGCTAACGGTATATCTGAAGCTTTCTTT. This encodes CASSANGISEAFF.

The gene calls are TRBV25-1 and TRBJ2-3, with D unclear. The CDR3 is 15 residues long. The ends were cut back, 3 bases at V and 4 bases at J, with 14 bases in the middle. Germline V gene sequence: CDR1 MGHDK, CDR2 SYGVNS. In DNA form, the CDR3 reads TGTGCCAGCAGTGACGCGGTGAGAACGTCAGATACGCAGTATTTT. Translated: CASSDAVRTSDTQYF.

The V gene is TRBV6-5, the J gene TRBJ2-7; 7 bases fit TRBD1. The CDR3 consists of 14 residues. After removal of 10 bases from V and 4 bases from J, the junction contained 13 bases not matched to a gene. CDR1 and CDR2 (germline): MNHEY, SVGAGI. The CDR3 DNA is TGTGCCACCTCCCAAGAGGGGGCTTGGTACGAGCAGTACTTC. Amino acid sequence: CATSQEGAWYEQYF.

V and J are TRBV4-1 and TRBJ1-5, with 7 bases lining up with TRBD1. V shed 3 bases, J shed 1 base, and the junction held 6 bases outside the gene matches. Per the germline V gene, CDR1 is MGHRA and CDR2 is YSYEKL. There are 16 residues in the CDR3. The CDR3 here is CASSQVEQGSNQPQHF. The CDR3 DNA sequence: TGCGCCAGCAGCCAGGTGGAACAGGGGAGCAATCAGCCCCAGCATTTT.

This chain joins TRBV5-1 and TRBJ2-7; 7 bases agree with TRBD2. This CDR3 is built from 14 residues. V dropped 0 bases and J dropped 2; count of bases not matched to a gene: 2. Germline lookup yields CDR1 SGHRS and CDR2 YFSETQ. The CDR3 region has the DNA TGCGCCAGCAGCTTGGAGAGCGGGGCCTACGAGCAGTACTTC. As protein: CASSLESGAYEQYF.

The rearrangement joins TRBV18 to TRBJ2-6, with a possible D match to TRBD1 (6 bases). CDR3 length equals 17 residues. The germline V gene has CDR1 KGHSH and CDR2 LQKENI. Trimming cost V 3 bases and J 0 bases, with 12 bases left between them. CDR3 protein: CASSPQGSSSGANVLTF. CDR3 coding DNA: TGTGCCAGCTCACCCCAGGGGTCGAGCTCTGGGGCCAACGTCCTGACTTTC. The complete variable domain, with remaining parts taken from reference TRBV18 and TRBJ2-6, reads NAGVMQNPRHLVRRRGQEARLRCSPMKGHSHVYWYRQLPEEGLKFMVYLQKENIIDESGMPKERFSAEFPKEGPSILRIQQVVRGDSAAYFCASSPQGSSSGANVLTFGAGSRLTVL.